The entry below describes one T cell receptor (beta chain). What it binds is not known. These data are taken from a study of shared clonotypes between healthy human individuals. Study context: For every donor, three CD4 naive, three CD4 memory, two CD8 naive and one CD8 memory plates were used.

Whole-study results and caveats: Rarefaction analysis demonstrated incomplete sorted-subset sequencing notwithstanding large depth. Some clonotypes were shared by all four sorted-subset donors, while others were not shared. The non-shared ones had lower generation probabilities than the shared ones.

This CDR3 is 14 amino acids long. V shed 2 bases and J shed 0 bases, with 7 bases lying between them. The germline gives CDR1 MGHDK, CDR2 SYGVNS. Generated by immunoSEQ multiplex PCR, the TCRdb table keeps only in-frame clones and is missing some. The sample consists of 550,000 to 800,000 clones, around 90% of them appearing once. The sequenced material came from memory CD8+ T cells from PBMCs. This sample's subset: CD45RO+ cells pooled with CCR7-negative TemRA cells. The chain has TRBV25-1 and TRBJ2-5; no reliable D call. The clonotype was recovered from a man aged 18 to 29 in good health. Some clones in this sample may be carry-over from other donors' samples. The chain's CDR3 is CASSEDVYQETQYF. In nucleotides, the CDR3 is TGTGCCAGCAGTGAAGATGTGTACCAAGAGACCCAGTACTTC.